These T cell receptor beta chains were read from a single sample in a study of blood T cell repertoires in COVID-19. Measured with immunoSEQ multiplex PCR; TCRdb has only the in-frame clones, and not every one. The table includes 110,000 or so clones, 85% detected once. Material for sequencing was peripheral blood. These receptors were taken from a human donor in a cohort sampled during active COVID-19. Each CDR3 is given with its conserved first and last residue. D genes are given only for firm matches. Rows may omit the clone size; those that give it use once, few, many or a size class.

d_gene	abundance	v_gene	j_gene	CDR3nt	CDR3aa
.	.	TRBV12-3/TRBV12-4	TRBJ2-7	TGTGCCAGCACCGCCAGCTCCTACGAGCAGTACTTC	CASTASSYEQYF
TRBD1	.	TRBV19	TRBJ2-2	TGTGCCAGTAGTATGTTTGGACAGGGGACGACGCAGGGCGGGGAGCTGTTTTTT	CASSMFGQGTTQGGELFF
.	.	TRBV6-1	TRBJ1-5	TGTGCCAGCAGTGAAGGAGTGGGCCAGCCCCAGCATTTT	CASSEGVGQPQHF
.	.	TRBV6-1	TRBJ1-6	TGTGCCAGCAGTGAACCCGCAGGGGCCCGGGGCAATTCACCCCTCCACTTT	CASSEPAGARGNSPLHF
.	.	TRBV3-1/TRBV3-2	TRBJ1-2	TGTGCCAGCAGCCAAGAAGGTTACAGGGCAGGTTATGGCTACACCTTC	CASSQEGYRAGYGYTF
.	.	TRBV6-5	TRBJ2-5	TGTGCCAGCAGACCGGGACAACTACAAGAGACCCAGTACTTC	CASRPGQLQETQYF
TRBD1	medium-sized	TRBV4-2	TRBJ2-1	TGTGCCAGCAGCCAAGACCCCGGACAGGGAGGTGAGCAGTTCTTC	CASSQDPGQGGEQFF
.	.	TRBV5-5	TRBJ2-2	TGTGCCAGCAGCTTCCAGGAGGGCACCGGGGAGCTGTTTTTT	CASSFQEGTGELFF
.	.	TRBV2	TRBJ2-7	TGTGCCATCGGCCCTAGTTCAAATTACGAGCAGTACTTC	CAIGPSSNYEQYF
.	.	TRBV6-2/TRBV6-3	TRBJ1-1	TGTGCCAGCAGTTGGCCGACAGGGAACACTGAAGCTTTCTTT	CASSWPTGNTEAFF
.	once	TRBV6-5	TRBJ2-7	TGTGCCAGCAGTTATCTTGTCCCCTACGAGCAGTACTTC	CASSYLVPYEQYF
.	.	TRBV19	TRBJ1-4	TGTGCCAGTAGTATCGCTGCTCTCCCCGCAGCAACTAATGAAAAACTGTTTTTT	CASSIAALPAATNEKLFF
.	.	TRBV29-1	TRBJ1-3	TGCAGCGTTGCAGGGGACTCTGGAAACACCATATATTTT	CSVAGDSGNTIYF
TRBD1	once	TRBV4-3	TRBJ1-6	TGCGCCAGCAGCCAAGTCGGCCAGAAGGGACAGGAATTCTATAATTCACCCCTCCACTTT	CASSQVGQKGQEFYNSPLHF
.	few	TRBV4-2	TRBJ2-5	TGTGCCAGCAGCCAAGATTACGGGTCTAAGGAGACCCAGTACTTC	CASSQDYGSKETQYF
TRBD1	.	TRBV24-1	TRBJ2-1	TGTGCCATTGACAGGGGCAATGAGCAGTTCTTC	CAIDRGNEQFF
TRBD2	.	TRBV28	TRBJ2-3	TGTGCCAGTGGGGTGACCGGGGGGGGCTTCCCAGATACGCAGTATTTT	CASGVTGGGFPDTQYF
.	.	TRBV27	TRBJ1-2	TGTGCCAGCAGTCCCTCCCTGGCGGGCCCGGGCTACACCTTC	CASSPSLAGPGYTF
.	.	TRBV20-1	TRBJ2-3	TGCAGTGTTACGGAGGGGGCTACGCAGTATTTT	CSVTEGATQYF
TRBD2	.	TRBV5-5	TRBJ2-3	TGTGCCAGCAGCCTAGCGGACTTGTCAGATACGCAGTATTTT	CASSLADLSDTQYF
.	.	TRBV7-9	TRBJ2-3	TGTGCCAGCAGCTCACATATATCTAGCACAGATACGCAGTATTTT	CASSSHISSTDTQYF
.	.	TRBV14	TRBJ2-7	TGTGCCAGCAGCCAAGGAGGGTGGAACGAGCAGTACTTC	CASSQGGWNEQYF
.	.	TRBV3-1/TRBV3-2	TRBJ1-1	TGTGCCAGCAGCCGAGCAGGGCCGAACACTGAAGCTTTCTTT	CASSRAGPNTEAFF
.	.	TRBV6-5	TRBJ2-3	TGTGCCAGCCTAAGTAGCACAGATACGCAGTATTTT	CASLSSTDTQYF
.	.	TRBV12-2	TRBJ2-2	TGTGCCACCAGGTGTTCCACCGGGGAGCTGTTTTTT	CATRCSTGELFF
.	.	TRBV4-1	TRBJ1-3	TGCGCCAGCAGCCAAGAGCGGACTGGCGGAAACACCATATATTTT	CASSQERTGGNTIYF